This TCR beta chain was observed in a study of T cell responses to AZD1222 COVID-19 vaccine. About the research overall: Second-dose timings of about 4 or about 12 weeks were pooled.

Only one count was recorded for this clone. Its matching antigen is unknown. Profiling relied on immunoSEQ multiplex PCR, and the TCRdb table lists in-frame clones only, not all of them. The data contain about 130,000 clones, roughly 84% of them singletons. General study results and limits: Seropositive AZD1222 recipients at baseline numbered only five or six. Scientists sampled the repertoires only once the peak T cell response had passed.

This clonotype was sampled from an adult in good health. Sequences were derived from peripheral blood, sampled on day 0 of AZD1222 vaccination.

The CDR3 loop is CASSQNMQGTGANVLTF. The CDR3 DNA reads TGTGCCAGCAGCCAAAACATGCAGGGAACTGGGGCCAACGTCCTGACTTTC. The genes are TRBV7-3 and TRBJ2-6, with D perhaps TRBD1 (5 bases). Trimming pared 5 bases from V and 2 bases from J, leaving 16 bases between. This CDR3 has 17 amino acids. CDR1 SGHTA and CDR2 FQGTGA come from the germline V gene.